This T cell receptor beta chain came from a study of T cell repertoires in cytomegalovirus infection. This clonotype was seen only a few times. Germline lookup yields CDR1 MDHEN and CDR2 SYDVKM. V lost 3 bases to trimming and J lost 1 base, with 16 bases between them. CDR3 length: 16 amino acids. Each CDR3 protein is one row after TCRdb ran MiXCR on the reads. The top ten clones hold 18% of a sample with hundreds of thousands of distinct CDR3 sequences, about 20% of them seen once. This TCR was sampled from a human donor in good health (CMV status not recorded). Some clones in this sample may be carry-over from other donors' samples. Material for sequencing was CD8+ T cells from PBMCs. The chain is built from TRBV28 and TRBJ2-7; D assignment may be TRBD1 or TRBD2 (5 bases each). The CDR3 spells CASSFVVGTLSYEQYF. For the CDR3, the DNA is TGTGCCAGCAGTTTTGTCGTGGGGACGTTGTCCTACGAGCAGTACTTC.